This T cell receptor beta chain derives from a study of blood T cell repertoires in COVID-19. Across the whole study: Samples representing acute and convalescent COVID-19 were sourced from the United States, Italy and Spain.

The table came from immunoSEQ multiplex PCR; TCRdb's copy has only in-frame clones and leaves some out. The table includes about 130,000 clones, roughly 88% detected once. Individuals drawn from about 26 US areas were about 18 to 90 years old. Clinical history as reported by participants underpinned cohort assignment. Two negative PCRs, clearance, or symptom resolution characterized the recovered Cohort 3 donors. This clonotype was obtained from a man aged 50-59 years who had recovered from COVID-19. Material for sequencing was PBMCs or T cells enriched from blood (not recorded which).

CDR3 amino acids: CASSLADTGGVNEKLFF. In DNA form, the CDR3 reads TGTGCCAGCAGCTTGGCAGATACAGGGGGGGTTAATGAAAAACTGTTTTTT. The chain joins TRBV7-6 to TRBJ1-4; 8 positions match TRBD1. Unmatched junction bases numbered 10, after V lost 3 bases and J lost 4 bases. The germline CDR1 and CDR2 sequences are SGHVS and FNYEAQ. There are 17 residues in the CDR3.